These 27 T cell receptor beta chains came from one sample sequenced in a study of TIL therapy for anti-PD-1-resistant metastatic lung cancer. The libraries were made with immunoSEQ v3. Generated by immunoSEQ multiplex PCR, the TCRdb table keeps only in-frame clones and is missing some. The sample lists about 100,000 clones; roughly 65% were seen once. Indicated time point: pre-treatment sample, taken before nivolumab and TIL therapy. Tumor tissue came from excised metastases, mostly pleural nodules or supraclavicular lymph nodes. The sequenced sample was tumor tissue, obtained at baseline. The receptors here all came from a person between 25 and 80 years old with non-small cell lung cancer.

CDR3 protein: CASSQDIDRTGGSLNTEAFF. The CDR3 region has the DNA TGCGCCAGCAGCCAAGATATCGACCGGACAGGAGGCTCCTTAAACACTGAAGCTTTCTTT. V gene TRBV4-1 combines with J gene TRBJ1-1; the match to TRBD1 covers 7 bases. V dropped 0 bases and J dropped 2; count of bases not matched to a gene: 18. The CDR3 spans 20 residues. Germline-derived CDR1 and CDR2 are MGHRA and YSYEKL.

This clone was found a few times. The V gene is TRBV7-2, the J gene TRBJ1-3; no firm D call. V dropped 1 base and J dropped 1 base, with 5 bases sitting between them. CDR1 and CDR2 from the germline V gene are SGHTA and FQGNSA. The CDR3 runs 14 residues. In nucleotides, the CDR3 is TGTGCCAGCAGCTTAGGGACTTCTGGAAACACCATATATTTT. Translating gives CASSLGTSGNTIYF. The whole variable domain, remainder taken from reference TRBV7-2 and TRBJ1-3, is GAGVSQSPSNKVTEKGKDVELRCDPISGHTALYWYRQSLGQGLEFLIYFQGNSAPDKSGLPSDRFSAERTGGSVSTLTIQRTQQEDSAVYLCASSLGTSGNTIYFGEGSWLTVV.

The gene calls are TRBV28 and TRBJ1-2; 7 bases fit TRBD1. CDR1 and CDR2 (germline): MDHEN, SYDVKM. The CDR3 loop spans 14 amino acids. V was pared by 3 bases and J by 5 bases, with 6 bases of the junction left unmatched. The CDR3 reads CASSFPRGIYGYTF. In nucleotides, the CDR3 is TGTGCCAGCAGTTTCCCCAGGGGGATTTATGGCTACACCTTC.

CDR3 residues: CASSLERGVNEKLFF. CDR3 DNA sequence: TGTGCCAGCAGCTTAGAAAGGGGGGTTAATGAAAAACTGTTTTTT. The chain uses TRBV7-9 and TRBJ1-4, with D perhaps TRBD1 (6 bases). CDR3 length: 15 residues. Looked up from germline, CDR1 is SEHNR and CDR2 is FQNEAQ (reference sequence). V was trimmed by 1 base and J by 4 bases, leaving 10 bases between them.

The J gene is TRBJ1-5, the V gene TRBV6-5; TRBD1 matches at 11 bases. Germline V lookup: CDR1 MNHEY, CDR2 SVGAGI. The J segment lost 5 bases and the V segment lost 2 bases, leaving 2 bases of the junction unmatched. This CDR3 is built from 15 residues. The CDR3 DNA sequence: TGTGCCAGCAGTTACGGACAGGGGGCTTATCAGCCCCAGCATTTT. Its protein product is CASSYGQGAYQPQHF.

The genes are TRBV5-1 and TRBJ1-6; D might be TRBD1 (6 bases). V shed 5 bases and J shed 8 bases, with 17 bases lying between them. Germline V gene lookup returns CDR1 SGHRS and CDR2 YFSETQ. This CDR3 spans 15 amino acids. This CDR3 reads CASRGITGNDSPLHF. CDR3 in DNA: TGCGCCAGCAGGGGAATTACAGGGAATGATTCACCCCTCCACTTT.

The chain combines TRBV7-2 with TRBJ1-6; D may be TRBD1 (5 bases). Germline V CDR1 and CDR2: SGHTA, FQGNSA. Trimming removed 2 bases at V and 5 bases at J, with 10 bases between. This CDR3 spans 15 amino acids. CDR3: CASSLKAGNNSPLHF. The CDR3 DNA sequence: TGTGCCAGCAGCTTAAAAGCAGGGAATAATTCACCCCTCCACTTT.

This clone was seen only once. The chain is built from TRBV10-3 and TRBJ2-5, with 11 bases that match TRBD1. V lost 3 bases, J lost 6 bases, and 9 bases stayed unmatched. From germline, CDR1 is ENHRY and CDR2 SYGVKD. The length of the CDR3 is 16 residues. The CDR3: CAISEPRTGGTQTQYF. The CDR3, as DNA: TGTGCCATCAGTGAACCTAGGACAGGGGGCACACAGACCCAGTACTTC.

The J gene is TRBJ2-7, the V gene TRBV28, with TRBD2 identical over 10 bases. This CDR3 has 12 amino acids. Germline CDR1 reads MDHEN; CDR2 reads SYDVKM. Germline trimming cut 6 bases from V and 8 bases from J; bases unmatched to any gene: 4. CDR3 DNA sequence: TGTGCCAGCAGGGCTAGCGGGAGTAAGCAGTACTTC. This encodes CASRASGSKQYF.

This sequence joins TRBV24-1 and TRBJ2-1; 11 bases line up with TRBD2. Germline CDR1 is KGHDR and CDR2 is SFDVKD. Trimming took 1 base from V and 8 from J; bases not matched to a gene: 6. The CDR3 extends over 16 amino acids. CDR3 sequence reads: CATSDFASGRTHEQFF. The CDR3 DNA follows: TGTGCCACCAGTGATTTCGCTAGCGGGAGGACCCATGAGCAGTTCTTC.

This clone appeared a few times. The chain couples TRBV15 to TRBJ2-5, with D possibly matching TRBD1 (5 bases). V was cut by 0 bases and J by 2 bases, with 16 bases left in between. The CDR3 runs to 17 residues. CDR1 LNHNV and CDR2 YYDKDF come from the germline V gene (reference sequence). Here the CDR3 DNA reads TGTGCCACCAGCAGAGATAGGGGTGGGGTTTATCAAGAGACCCAGTACTTC. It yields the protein CATSRDRGGVYQETQYF. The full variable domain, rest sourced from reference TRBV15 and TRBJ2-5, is DAMVIQNPRYQVTQFGKPVTLSCSQTLNHNVMYWYQQKSSQAPKLLFHYYDKDFNNEADTPDNFQSRRPNTSFCFLDIRSPGLGDTAMYLCATSRDRGGVYQETQYFGPGTRLLVL.

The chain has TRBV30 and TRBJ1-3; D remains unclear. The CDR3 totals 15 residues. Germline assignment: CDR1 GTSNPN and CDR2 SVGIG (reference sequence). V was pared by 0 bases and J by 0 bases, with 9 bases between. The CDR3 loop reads CAWSVAGSSGNTIYF. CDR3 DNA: TGTGCCTGGAGTGTAGCCGGAAGCTCTGGAAACACCATATATTTT.

The DNA of the CDR3 is TGCGCCAGCAGCCGTGAGGGGGCGAGGAACACCGGGGAGCTGTTTTTT. As protein: CASSREGARNTGELFF. This sequence joins TRBV5-1 and TRBJ2-2; 7 positions match TRBD1. V gave up 4 bases and J gave up 1 base; unmatched junction bases: 7. The germline V gene has CDR1 SGHRS and CDR2 YFSETQ. This CDR3 is 16 amino acids long. The full variable domain, completed using reference TRBV5-1 and TRBJ2-2, is KAGVTQTPRYLIKTRGQQVTLSCSPISGHRSVSWYQQTPGQGLQFLFEYFSETQRNKGNFPGRFSGRQFSNSRSEMNVSTLELGDSALYLCASSREGARNTGELFFGEGSRLTVL.

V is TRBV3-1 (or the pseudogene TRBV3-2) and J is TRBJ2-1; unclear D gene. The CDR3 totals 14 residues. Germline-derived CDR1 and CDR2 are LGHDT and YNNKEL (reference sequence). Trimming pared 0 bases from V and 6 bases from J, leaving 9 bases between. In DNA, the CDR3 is TGTGCCAGCAGCCAAGAAAACTGGGCCAATGAGCAGTTCTTC. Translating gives CASSQENWANEQFF.

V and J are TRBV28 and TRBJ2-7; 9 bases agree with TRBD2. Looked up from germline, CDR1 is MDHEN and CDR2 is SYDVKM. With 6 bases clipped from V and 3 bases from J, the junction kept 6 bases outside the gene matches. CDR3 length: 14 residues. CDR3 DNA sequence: TGTGCCAGCAGGGCGGGGGGGCGACACTACGAGCAGTACTTC. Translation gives CASRAGGRHYEQYF.

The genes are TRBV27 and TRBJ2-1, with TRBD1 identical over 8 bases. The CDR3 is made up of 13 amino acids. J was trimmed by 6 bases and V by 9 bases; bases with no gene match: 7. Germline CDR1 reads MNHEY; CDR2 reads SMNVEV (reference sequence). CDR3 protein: CASGTGLINEQFF. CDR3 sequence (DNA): TGTGCCAGTGGGACAGGTTTGATCAATGAGCAGTTCTTC.

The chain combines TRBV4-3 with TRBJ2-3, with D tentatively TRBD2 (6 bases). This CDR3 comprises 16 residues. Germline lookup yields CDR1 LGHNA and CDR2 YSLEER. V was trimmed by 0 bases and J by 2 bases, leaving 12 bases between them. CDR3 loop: CASSQDIGTYTDTQYF. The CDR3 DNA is TGCGCCAGCAGCCAAGATATAGGGACTTACACAGATACGCAGTATTTT.

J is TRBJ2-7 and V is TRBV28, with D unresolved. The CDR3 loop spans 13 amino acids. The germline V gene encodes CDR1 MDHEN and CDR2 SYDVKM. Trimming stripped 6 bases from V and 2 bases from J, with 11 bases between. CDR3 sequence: CASRPGATYEQYF. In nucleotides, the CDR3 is TGTGCCAGCAGACCCGGCGCAACCTACGAGCAGTACTTC. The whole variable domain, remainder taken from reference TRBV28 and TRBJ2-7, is DVKVTQSSRYLVKRTGEKVFLECVQDMDHENMFWYRQDPGLGLRLIYFSYDVKMKEKGDIPEGYSVSREKKERFSLILESASTNQTSMYLCASRPGATYEQYFGPGTRLTVT.

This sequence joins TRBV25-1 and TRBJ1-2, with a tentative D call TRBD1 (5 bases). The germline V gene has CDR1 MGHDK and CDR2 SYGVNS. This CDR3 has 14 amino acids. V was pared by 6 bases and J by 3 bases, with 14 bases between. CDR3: CASRGSQGDYGYTF. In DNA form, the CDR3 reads TGTGCCAGCAGGGGGAGTCAGGGTGACTATGGCTACACCTTC.

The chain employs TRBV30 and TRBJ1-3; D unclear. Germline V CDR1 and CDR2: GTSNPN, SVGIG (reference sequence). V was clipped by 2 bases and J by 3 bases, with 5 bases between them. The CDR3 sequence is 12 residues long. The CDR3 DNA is TGTGCCTGGAGTTCGTATGGAAACACCATATATTTT. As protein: CAWSSYGNTIYF.

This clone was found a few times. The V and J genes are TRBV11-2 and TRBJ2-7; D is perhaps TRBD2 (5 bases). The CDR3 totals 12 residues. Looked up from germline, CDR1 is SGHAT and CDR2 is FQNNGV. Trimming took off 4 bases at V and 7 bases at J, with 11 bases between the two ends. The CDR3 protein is CASSSVPGEQYF. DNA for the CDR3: TGTGCCAGCAGCTCGGTCCCGGGGGAGCAGTACTTC.

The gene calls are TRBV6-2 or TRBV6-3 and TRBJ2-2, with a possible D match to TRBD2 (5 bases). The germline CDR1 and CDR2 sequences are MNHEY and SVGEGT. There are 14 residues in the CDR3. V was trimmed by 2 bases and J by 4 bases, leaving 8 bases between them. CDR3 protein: CASSYGRPTGELFF. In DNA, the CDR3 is TGTGCCAGCAGTTACGGGAGACCCACCGGGGAGCTGTTTTTT.

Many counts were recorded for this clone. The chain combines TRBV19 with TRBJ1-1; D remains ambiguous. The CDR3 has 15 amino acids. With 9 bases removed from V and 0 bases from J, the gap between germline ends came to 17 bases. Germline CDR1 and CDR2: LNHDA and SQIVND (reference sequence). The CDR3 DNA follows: TGTGCCAGCCTCGTCCAGGCGGGGTTGAACACTGAAGCTTTCTTT. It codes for CASLVQAGLNTEAFF. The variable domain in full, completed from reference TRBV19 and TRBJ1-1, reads DGGITQSPKYLFRKEGQNVTLSCEQNLNHDAMYWYRQDPGQGLRLIYYSQIVNDFQKGDIAEGYSVSREKKESFPLTVTSAQKNPTAFYLCASLVQAGLNTEAFFGQGTRLTVV.

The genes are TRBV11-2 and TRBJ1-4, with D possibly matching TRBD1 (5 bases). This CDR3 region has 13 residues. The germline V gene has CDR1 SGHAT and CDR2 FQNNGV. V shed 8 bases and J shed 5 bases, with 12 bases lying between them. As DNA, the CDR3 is TGTGCCAGCGGAAAGGGACTCAATGAAAAACTGTTTTTT. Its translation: CASGKGLNEKLFF.

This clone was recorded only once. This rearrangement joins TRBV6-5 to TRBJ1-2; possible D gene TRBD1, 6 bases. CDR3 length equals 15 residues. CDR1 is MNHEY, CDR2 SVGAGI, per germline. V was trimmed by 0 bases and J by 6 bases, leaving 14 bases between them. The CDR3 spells CASSYSNRARDGYTF. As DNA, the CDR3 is TGTGCCAGCAGTTACTCGAACAGGGCAAGGGATGGCTACACCTTC.

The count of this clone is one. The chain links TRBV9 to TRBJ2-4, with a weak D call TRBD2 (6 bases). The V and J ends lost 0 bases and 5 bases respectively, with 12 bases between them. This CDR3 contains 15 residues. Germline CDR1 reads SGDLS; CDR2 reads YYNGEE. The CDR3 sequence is CASSVVSGDQNIQYF. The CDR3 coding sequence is TGTGCCAGCAGCGTAGTGTCGGGGGACCAAAACATTCAGTACTTC.

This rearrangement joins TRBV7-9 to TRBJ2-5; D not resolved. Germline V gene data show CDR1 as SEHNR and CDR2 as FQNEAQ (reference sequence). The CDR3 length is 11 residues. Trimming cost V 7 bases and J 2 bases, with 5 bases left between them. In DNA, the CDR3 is TGTGCCAGCACCCCGCAAGAGACCCAGTACTTC. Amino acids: CASTPQETQYF. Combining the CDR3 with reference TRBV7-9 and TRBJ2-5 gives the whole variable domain DTGVSQNPRHKITKRGQNVTFRCDPISEHNRLYWYRQTLGQGPEFLTYFQNEAQLEKSRLLSDRFSAERPKGSFSTLEIQRTEQGDSAMYLCASTPQETQYFGPGTRLLVL.